The clone carrying this T cell receptor beta chain was recorded once. In the source study's methods: Using reference gene primer amplification, nucleated cell counts were estimated. The data were produced by immunoSEQ multiplex PCR, yet TCRdb's version contains in-frame clones alone and is incomplete. Clone size and V and J calls were adopted from that table, with D and trimming inferred from the DNA. The sample lists some 27,000 clones, roughly nine tenths occurring once. The source of the sample is a study of blood T cell repertoires in COVID-19. Study details: PBMCs, B-cell-depleted T cells, or T cells were the source of the cDNA or gDNA that made up the material.

Germline V gene data show CDR1 as SGHTA and CDR2 as FQGNSA. V lost 1 base to trimming and J lost 9 bases; unmatched junction nucleotides: 5. CDR3 length equals 15 residues. V is TRBV7-2 and J is TRBJ1-4; 10 nucleotides align to TRBD1. Material: peripheral blood. The origin of this receptor is a human donor in a cohort sampled during active COVID-19. In DNA form, the CDR3 reads TGTGCCAGCAGCTTAGGGGGACAGGGGATTAAAAAACTGTTTTTT. Its protein product is CASSLGGQGIKKLFF.